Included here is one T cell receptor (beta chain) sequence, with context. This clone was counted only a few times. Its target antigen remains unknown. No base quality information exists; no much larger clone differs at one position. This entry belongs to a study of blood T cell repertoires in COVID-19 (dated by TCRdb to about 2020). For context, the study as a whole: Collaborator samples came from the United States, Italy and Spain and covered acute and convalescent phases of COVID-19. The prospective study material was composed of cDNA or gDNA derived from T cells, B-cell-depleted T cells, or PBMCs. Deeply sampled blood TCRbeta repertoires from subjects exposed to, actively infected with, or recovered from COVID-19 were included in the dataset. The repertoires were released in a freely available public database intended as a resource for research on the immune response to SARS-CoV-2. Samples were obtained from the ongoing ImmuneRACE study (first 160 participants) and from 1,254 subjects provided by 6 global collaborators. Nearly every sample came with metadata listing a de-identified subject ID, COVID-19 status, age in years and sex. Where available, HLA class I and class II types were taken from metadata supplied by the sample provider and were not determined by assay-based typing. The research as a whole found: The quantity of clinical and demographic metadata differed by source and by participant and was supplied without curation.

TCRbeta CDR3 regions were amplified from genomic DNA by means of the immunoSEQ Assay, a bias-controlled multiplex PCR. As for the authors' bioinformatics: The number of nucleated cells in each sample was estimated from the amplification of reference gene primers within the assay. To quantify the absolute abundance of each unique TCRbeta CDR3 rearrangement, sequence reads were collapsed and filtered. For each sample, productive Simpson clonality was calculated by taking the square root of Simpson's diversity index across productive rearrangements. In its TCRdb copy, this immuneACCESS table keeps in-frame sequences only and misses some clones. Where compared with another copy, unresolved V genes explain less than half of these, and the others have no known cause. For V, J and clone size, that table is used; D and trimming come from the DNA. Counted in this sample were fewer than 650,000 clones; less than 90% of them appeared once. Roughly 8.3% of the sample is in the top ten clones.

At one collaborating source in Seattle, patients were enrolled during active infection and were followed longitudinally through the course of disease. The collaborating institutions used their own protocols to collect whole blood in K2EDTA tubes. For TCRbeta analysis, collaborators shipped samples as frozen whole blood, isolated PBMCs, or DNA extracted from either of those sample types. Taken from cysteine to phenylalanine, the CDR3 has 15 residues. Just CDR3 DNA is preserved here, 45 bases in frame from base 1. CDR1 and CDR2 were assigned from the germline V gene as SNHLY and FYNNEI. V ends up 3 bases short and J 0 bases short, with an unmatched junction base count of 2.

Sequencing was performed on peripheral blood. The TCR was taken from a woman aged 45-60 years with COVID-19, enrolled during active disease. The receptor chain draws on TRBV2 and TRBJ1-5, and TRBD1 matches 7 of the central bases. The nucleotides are TGTGCCAGCAGTGAGACAGGGTATAGCAATCAGCCCCAGCATTTT. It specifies CASSETGYSNQPQHF.